Listed here are 21 T cell receptor beta chains from one sample, sequenced in a study of blood T cell repertoires in COVID-19. TCRdb's table, derived via immunoSEQ multiplex PCR, lists solely in-frame clones and lacks some. The profile shows 150,000 to 200,000 clones, roughly 87% of them singletons. The sequenced sample was PBMCs or T cells enriched from blood (not recorded which). These receptors all stem from a human donor with acute COVID-19. The donor label of this sample is uncertain.

The chain has TRBV5-6 and TRBJ2-5; maybe TRBD1 (6 bases). Germline lookup yields CDR1 SGHDT and CDR2 YYEEEE. V lost 4 bases and J lost 2, with 15 bases in between. CDR3 length: 15 residues. Here the CDR3 DNA reads TGTGCCAGCAGCACATTTACAGGGATGCAAGAGACCCAGTACTTC. This encodes CASSTFTGMQETQYF.

This rearrangement joins TRBV9 to TRBJ2-5; D is unresolved. Germline assignment: CDR1 SGDLS and CDR2 YYNGEE. The CDR3 runs to 13 residues. The V gene lost 0 bases and the J gene lost 7 bases, with 10 bases spanning the gap. CDR3 DNA: TGTGCCAGCAGCGTAGTCGGTGAGGTGACCCAGTACTTC. This codes for CASSVVGEVTQYF. The variable domain in full, completed from reference TRBV9 and TRBJ2-5, reads DSGVTQTPKHLITATGQRVTLRCSPRSGDLSVYWYQQSLDQGLQFLIQYYNGEERAKGNILERFSAQQFPDLHSELNLSSLELGDSALYFCASSVVGEVTQYFGPGTRLLVL.

The chain links TRBV27 to TRBJ2-7, with 7 nucleotides matching TRBD1. CDR1 is MNHEY and CDR2 is SMNVEV in the germline V gene (reference sequence). The CDR3 is 15 amino acids. Trimming cost V 2 bases and J 2 bases; bases outside gene matches: 6. The chain's CDR3 is CASSLRGGLTYEQYF. In nucleotides, the CDR3 is TGTGCCAGCAGTTTACGAGGGGGCCTAACCTACGAGCAGTACTTC.

This clone was observed a handful of times. The chain uses TRBV21-1 and TRBJ2-7; the table's D call of TRBD1 was not tested on the DNA. TRBV21-1 is noted as a pseudogene. The CDR3 is 13 residues long. CDR3 sequence (DNA): TGTGCCAGCAGCAGCTCACAAAAAGACGAGCAGTACTTC. This codes for CASSSSQKDEQYF.

CDR3 region: CSVAAGGLTDTQYF. CDR3 coding DNA: TGCAGCGTTGCTGCGGGGGGGCTTACAGATACGCAGTATTTT. The chain is built from TRBV29-1 and TRBJ2-3, with 9 nucleotides matching TRBD2. Per germline, CDR1 SQVTM and CDR2 ANQGSEA. CDR3 length: 14 amino acids. The trim removed 4 bases at V and 3 bases at J, leaving 5 bases unmatched.

The V call is TRBV25-1, the J call TRBJ1-1; TRBD1 matches 8 bases. The CDR3 extends over 13 amino acids. In germline, CDR1 is MGHDK, CDR2 SYGVNS. Germline trimming cut 7 bases from V and 6 bases from J; bases unmatched to any gene: 7. CDR3 amino acids: CASTSRGPAEAFF. The DNA of the CDR3 is TGTGCCAGCACCTCCAGGGGGCCGGCTGAAGCTTTCTTT.

The chain combines TRBV28 with TRBJ1-2; TRBD1 agrees at 8 bases. Germline V gives CDR1 MDHEN, CDR2 SYDVKM. The CDR3 spans 12 residues. V lost 6 bases, J lost 8 bases, and 5 bases stayed unmatched. CDR3 residues: CASSPDREGYTF. As DNA, the CDR3 is TGTGCCAGCAGCCCGGACAGGGAAGGCTACACCTTC.

A few counts support this clone. V usage is TRBV5-6 and J usage is TRBJ2-1; TRBD2 aligns across 7 bases. Trimming removed 0 bases from V and 9 bases from J; junction bases left unmatched: 15. The CDR3 loop spans 17 amino acids. CDR1 SGHDT and CDR2 YYEEEE come from the germline V gene. The CDR3 sequence is CASSLGGGTTPLPEQFF. The CDR3 DNA is TGTGCCAGCAGCTTGGGTGGGGGGACTACACCTCTCCCTGAGCAGTTCTTC.

The gene calls are TRBV19 and TRBJ1-6; 7 bases match TRBD1. CDR3 size: 15 residues. J lost 10 bases, V lost 4 bases, and 10 bases had no gene match. The germline V gene encodes CDR1 LNHDA and CDR2 SQIVND (reference sequence). The CDR3 DNA sequence: TGTGCCAGTAGTACGGAAGGGGGCCATTCCTCACCCCTCCACTTT. Translation: CASSTEGGHSSPLHF.

This chain connects TRBV27 to TRBJ1-1; a possible D gene is TRBD1 (5 bases). The CDR3 is made up of 15 amino acids. Looked up from germline, CDR1 is MNHEY and CDR2 is SMNVEV (reference sequence). Trimming shortened V by 2 bases and J by 7 bases, and 17 bases separated the two germline ends. The CDR3 bases are TGTGCCAGCAGTTTAGGGACTCAAACCCCATTTGAAGCTTTCTTT. This codes for CASSLGTQTPFEAFF.

The chain couples TRBV11-1 to TRBJ2-1, with 7 bases matching TRBD1. Germline values: CDR1 SGHAT, CDR2 FQDESV (reference sequence). V was pared by 0 bases and J by 4 bases, with 6 bases of the junction left unmatched. The CDR3 sequence is 16 residues long. The CDR3 loop is CASSLAGTESYNEQFF. The CDR3 DNA reads as TGTGCCAGCAGCTTAGCCGGGACAGAGAGTTACAATGAGCAGTTCTTC.

This rearrangement joins TRBV5-1 to TRBJ2-3, with TRBD1 identical over 7 bases. Germline V gene sequence: CDR1 SGHRS, CDR2 YFSETQ. The CDR3 consists of 15 residues. The V gene end was trimmed by 7 bases and the J gene end by 3 bases; junction bases not matched to a gene: 11. CDR3 in amino acids: CASGVRQGRTDTQYF. The CDR3 DNA is TGCGCCAGCGGGGTCAGACAGGGAAGAACAGATACGCAGTATTTT. Full variable domain (rest looked up from reference TRBV5-1 and TRBJ2-3): KAGVTQTPRYLIKTRGQQVTLSCSPISGHRSVSWYQQTPGQGLQFLFEYFSETQRNKGNFPGRFSGRQFSNSRSEMNVSTLELGDSALYLCASGVRQGRTDTQYFGPGTRLTVL.

This chain uses TRBV7-9 with TRBJ2-5; 8 bases match TRBD1. The CDR3 spans 14 residues. Looked up from germline, CDR1 is SEHNR and CDR2 is FQNEAQ (reference sequence). V gave up 4 bases and J gave up 0 bases; unmatched junction bases: 1. The CDR3 loop reads CASSSDRDQETQYF. The CDR3 bases are TGTGCCAGCAGCTCGGACAGGGACCAAGAGACCCAGTACTTC.

The V gene is TRBV27, the J gene TRBJ1-5; TRBD1 aligns across 8 bases. Trimming removed 2 bases from V and 3 bases from J; junction bases left unmatched: 3. CDR1 MNHEY and CDR2 SMNVEV come from the germline V gene (reference sequence). This CDR3 has 15 residues. The CDR3, as DNA: TGTGCCAGCAGTTTAGACAGGGGTGCCAATCAGCCCCAGCATTTT. It encodes CASSLDRGANQPQHF.

The J gene is TRBJ2-1, the V gene TRBV4-2; TRBD2 aligns across 7 bases. Germline CDR1 reads LGHNA; CDR2 reads YNFKEQ. V gave up 0 bases and J gave up 6 bases; unmatched junction bases: 17. This CDR3 region has 19 residues. The CDR3: CASSQDVQSGVTSGNEQFF. Written as DNA, the CDR3 is TGTGCCAGCAGCCAAGATGTCCAGAGCGGGGTAACCTCAGGCAATGAGCAGTTCTTC.

The V gene is TRBV12-3 or TRBV12-4, the J gene TRBJ2-1, with a weak D call TRBD2 (6 bases). This CDR3 has 13 amino acids. The V gene lost 1 base and the J gene lost 7 bases, with 8 bases spanning the gap. The CDR3 sequence is CASSLGGGNEQFF. The CDR3 nucleotides read TGTGCCAGCAGTTTAGGAGGAGGGAATGAGCAGTTCTTC.

The chain links TRBV5-4 to TRBJ2-7; 11 positions agree with TRBD2. Germline V lookup: CDR1 SGHNT, CDR2 YYREEE (reference sequence). The CDR3 totals 15 residues. Trimming took 4 bases from V and 2 from J; bases not matched to a gene: 5. CDR3 coding DNA: TGTGCCAGCAGCCCAGATAGCGGGGGGGCCTACGAGCAGTACTTC. Translation gives CASSPDSGGAYEQYF.

The chain employs TRBV21-1 and TRBJ2-2; the DNA was not compared with TRBD1, the D call given in the table. TRBV21-1 is designated a pseudogene. CDR3 length: 15 residues. The CDR3 DNA reads TGTGCCAGCAGCAAAGTTCGACAGGGCACCGGGGAGCTGTTTTTT. This sequence encodes CASSKVRQGTGELFF.

This clone was recorded only once. This chain uses TRBV9 with TRBJ2-2; no definite D call. V was cut by 0 bases and J by 5 bases, with 11 bases left in between. Germline CDR1 SGDLS, CDR2 YYNGEE. CDR3 length: 15 amino acids. As DNA, the CDR3 is TGTGCCAGCAGCGTAGGATTGCTGGCAACCGGGGAGCTGTTTTTT. This codes for CASSVGLLATGELFF.

This clone has just one count. The V gene is TRBV6-1, the J gene TRBJ2-5; 7 bases fit TRBD2. Trimming cost V 3 bases and J 5 bases; bases outside gene matches: 9. The CDR3 spans 15 residues. Per the germline V gene, CDR1 is MNHNS and CDR2 is SASEGT. CDR3 sequence: CASSDRLSREETQYF. In nucleotides, the CDR3 is TGTGCCAGCAGTGACCGGCTTTCGCGGGAGGAGACCCAGTACTTC.

The chain couples TRBV19 to TRBJ1-1; D might be TRBD1 (5 bases). CDR1 and CDR2 (germline): LNHDA, SQIVND (reference sequence). The CDR3 extends over 13 amino acids. Trimming took off 8 bases at V and 0 bases at J, with 10 bases between the two ends. The CDR3 protein is CASSGGLNTEAFF. CDR3 bases: TGTGCCAGTTCGGGGGGTTTGAACACTGAAGCTTTCTTT.